Presented here are 21 T cell receptor beta chains from one specimen sequenced in a study of blood T cell repertoires in COVID-19. The assay was immunoSEQ multiplex PCR, and TCRdb's table has in-frame clones only and misses some. In the table there are 150,000 to 200,000 clones, about 85% of which are singletons. The sample was PBMCs or T cells enriched from blood (not recorded which). The receptor source for this set is a woman in her twenties or thirties who had recovered from COVID-19.

This chain joins TRBV2 and TRBJ2-1; D gene uncertain. Germline V gene sequence: CDR1 SNHLY, CDR2 FYNNEI. CDR3 length: 13 amino acids. Trimming left V 7 bases short and J 4 bases short, with 11 bases between. CDR3 sequence reads: CASTYRTYNEQFF. The CDR3 nucleotides read TGTGCCAGCACATACCGTACATACAATGAGCAGTTCTTC.

The chain joins TRBV2 to TRBJ1-1, with a possible D match to TRBD1 (5 bases). CDR1 SNHLY and CDR2 FYNNEI come from the germline V gene. The CDR3 totals 15 residues. Trimming left V 4 bases short and J 7 bases short, with 19 bases between. The CDR3 coding sequence is TGTGCCAGCAGTGGTGGGGGAGGGGTCCTTATTGAAGCTTTCTTT. Protein: CASSGGGGVLIEAFF. The whole variable domain, filled in from reference TRBV2 and TRBJ1-1, reads EPEVTQTPSHQVTQMGQEVILRCVPISNHLYFYWYRQILGQKVEFLVSFYNNEISEKSEIFDDQFSVERPDGSNFTLKIRSTKLEDSAMYFCASSGGGGVLIEAFFGQGTRLTVV.

This clone has just one count. The V gene is TRBV6-6, the J gene TRBJ2-6; D unresolved. V lost 6 bases, J lost 0 bases, and 12 bases lay in between. Germline loops: CDR1 MNHNY, CDR2 SVGAGI (reference sequence). CDR3 size: 16 residues. The CDR3 region has the DNA TGTGCCAGCAGGGCAGTACAGTTCTCTGGGGCCAACGTCCTGACTTTC. Translation: CASRAVQFSGANVLTF.

The J gene is TRBJ1-4, the V gene TRBV7-2; weak D call: TRBD1 (5 bases). V was trimmed by 1 base and J by 6 bases, leaving 9 bases between them. Germline lookup yields CDR1 SGHTA and CDR2 FQGNSA. The CDR3 extends over 14 amino acids. CDR3 DNA sequence: TGTGCCAGCAGCTTAGTCGGGGGTGATGAAAAACTGTTTTTT. It yields the protein CASSLVGGDEKLFF.

The rearrangement links TRBV2 to TRBJ2-7; D is possibly TRBD2 (6 bases). V shed 0 bases and J shed 3 bases, with 21 bases lying between them. Looked up from germline, CDR1 is SNHLY and CDR2 is FYNNEI. The CDR3 has 18 amino acids. CDR3 loop: CASSEADPNPGEYYEQYF. In DNA form, the CDR3 reads TGTGCCAGCAGTGAAGCGGATCCCAACCCGGGGGAGTACTACGAGCAGTACTTC.

This clone was seen ten or more times. The CDR3 nucleotides are TGTGCCAGTATGAATACGGGAGGGAACAATGAGCAGTTCTTC. This sequence encodes CASMNTGGNNEQFF. This chain joins TRBV19 and TRBJ2-1; 8 positions match TRBD2. This CDR3 is 14 amino acids long. Trimming removed 7 bases from V and 5 bases from J; junction bases left unmatched: 7. Germline CDR1 is LNHDA and CDR2 is SQIVND (reference sequence).

The chain is built from TRBV7-2 and TRBJ1-3; D is undetermined. The V end lost 4 bases, the J end lost 4 bases, and 14 bases lay between the germline ends. The germline V gene encodes CDR1 SGHTA and CDR2 FQGNSA. The CDR3 totals 15 residues. The CDR3 is CASSSRLFRGNTIYF. The CDR3 DNA is TGTGCCAGCAGCTCCCGGTTGTTCAGGGGAAACACCATATATTTT.

The genes are TRBV6-2 or TRBV6-3 and TRBJ2-7; TRBD1 matches 7 bases. V lost 0 bases, J lost 6 bases, and 8 bases stayed unmatched. This CDR3 spans 15 amino acids. The germline V gene has CDR1 MNHEY and CDR2 SVGEGT. CDR3 DNA sequence: TGTGCCAGCAGTTACTCGATCAGGGGGTTAGTCGAGCAGTACTTC. Amino acids: CASSYSIRGLVEQYF.

The chain recombines TRBV6-6 with TRBJ2-3; TRBD2 matches 10 bases. From germline, CDR1 is MNHNY and CDR2 SVGAGI (reference sequence). The trim removed 6 bases at V and 4 bases at J, leaving 7 bases unmatched. The CDR3 length is 15 residues. CDR3 DNA: TGTGCCAGCAGGCTTCTAGCGGGAGTGGCAGATACGCAGTATTTT. Translation: CASRLLAGVADTQYF.

The chain carries TRBV25-1 and TRBJ1-1, with a tentative D call TRBD1 (5 bases). Trimming took off 3 bases at V and 5 bases at J, with 10 bases between the two ends. The CDR3 has 13 residues. The germline V gene has CDR1 MGHDK and CDR2 SYGVNS. The CDR3 DNA sequence: TGTGCCAGCAGTGACCGGGGGGGGACTGAAGCTTTCTTT. Its translation is CASSDRGGTEAFF.

This chain links TRBV6-5 with TRBJ2-7; maybe TRBD1 (6 bases). The V end lost 0 bases, the J end lost 5 bases, and 14 bases lay between the germline ends. The CDR3 covers 15 residues. CDR1 and CDR2 (germline): MNHEY, SVGAGI. The CDR3 sequence: CASSYSRQGINEQYF. The CDR3 DNA follows: TGTGCCAGCAGTTACTCGCGTCAGGGGATCAACGAGCAGTACTTC.

The chain couples TRBV6-5 to TRBJ1-1; maybe TRBD1 (5 bases). CDR1 and CDR2 (germline): MNHEY, SVGAGI. The CDR3 sequence is 14 residues long. With 2 bases removed from V and 1 base from J, the gap between germline ends came to 8 bases. CDR3 region: CASSYDRWNTEAFF. For the CDR3, the DNA is TGTGCCAGCAGTTACGACAGATGGAACACTGAAGCTTTCTTT.

The V and J genes are TRBV3-1 (or the pseudogene TRBV3-2) and TRBJ2-1, with TRBD2 matching 11 bases. The CDR3 sequence is 18 residues long. Germline V gives CDR1 LGHDT, CDR2 YNNKEL (reference sequence). V was clipped by 1 base and J by 3 bases; unmatched bases: 8. The CDR3 DNA follows: TGTGCCAGCAGCCAAGGAACTATGGGACTAGCGGACTACAATGAGCAGTTCTTC. It encodes CASSQGTMGLADYNEQFF.

V and J are TRBV11-2 and TRBJ2-1, with 11 positions matching TRBD2. Germline V lookup: CDR1 SGHAT, CDR2 FQNNGV. J was trimmed by 4 bases and V by 8 bases; bases with no gene match: 7. This CDR3 has 15 amino acids. This chain's CDR3 is CASQKGLADYNEQFF. CDR3 in DNA: TGTGCCAGCCAAAAGGGACTAGCGGATTACAATGAGCAGTTCTTC.

The gene calls are TRBV5-4 and TRBJ1-2; TRBD1 aligns across 7 bases. Germline loops: CDR1 SGHNT, CDR2 YYREEE (reference sequence). V lost 6 bases and J lost 2; bases outside the gene matches: 7. CDR3 size: 14 residues. As DNA, the CDR3 is TGTGCCAGCACCCCTCAGGGGGAGAACTATGGCTACACCTTC. Its translation: CASTPQGENYGYTF.

This sequence joins TRBV29-1 and TRBJ1-4; TRBD1 might be the D (6 bases). The CDR3 extends over 13 amino acids. Germline CDR1 is SQVTM and CDR2 is ANQGSEA. V gave up 7 bases and J gave up 5 bases, with 14 bases separating them. The CDR3 nucleotides read TGCAGCGCAAGGGGGAGTCCGAATGAAAAACTGTTTTTT. Translated: CSARGSPNEKLFF.

The CDR3 sequence: CASSAAGLALLAKNIQYF. CDR3 coding DNA: TGTGCCAGCAGCGCGGCGGGACTAGCGCTATTAGCCAAAAACATTCAGTACTTC. The chain has TRBV7-2 and TRBJ2-4; 10 nucleotides align to TRBD2. Trimming removed 5 bases from V and 0 bases from J; junction bases left unmatched: 10. Looked up from germline, CDR1 is SGHTA and CDR2 is FQGNSA. This CDR3 has 18 amino acids.

The genes are TRBV29-1 and TRBJ2-3, with TRBD2 as a possible D gene (6 bases). Germline V gene lookup returns CDR1 SQVTM and CDR2 ANQGSEA. V was pared by 0 bases and J by 0 bases, with 13 bases between. This CDR3 is 16 amino acids long. The CDR3 sequence is CSVEDLKAGSTDTQYF. CDR3 sequence (DNA): TGCAGCGTTGAAGATCTTAAGGCGGGAAGCACAGATACGCAGTATTTT.

The V gene is TRBV5-6, the J gene TRBJ1-2, with 8 positions matching TRBD1. The V gene end was trimmed by 4 bases and the J gene end by 0 bases; junction bases not matched to a gene: 2. Germline V gene sequence: CDR1 SGHDT, CDR2 YYEEEE. This CDR3 has 14 amino acids. The CDR3 reads CASSPTGANYGYTF. The CDR3 DNA reads as TGTGCCAGCAGCCCGACAGGGGCTAACTATGGCTACACCTTC.

Written as DNA, the CDR3 is TGTGCCAGCAGCCCCACGGGGGGACAGGGGGGGAATGGCTACACCTTC. Amino acids: CASSPTGGQGGNGYTF. The genes are TRBV9 and TRBJ1-2; TRBD1 agrees at 11 bases. V trimming: 4 bases; J trimming: 6 bases; junction bases outside the gene matches: 11. CDR3 size: 16 residues. Per the germline V gene, CDR1 is SGDLS and CDR2 is YYNGEE. The entire variable domain, with the rest obtained from reference TRBV9 and TRBJ1-2, is as follows: DSGVTQTPKHLITATGQRVTLRCSPRSGDLSVYWYQQSLDQGLQFLIQYYNGEERAKGNILERFSAQQFPDLHSELNLSSLELGDSALYFCASSPTGGQGGNGYTFGSGTRLTVV.

This clone was counted once. This sequence joins TRBV23-1 and TRBJ1-1; the D gene is possibly TRBD1 (5 bases). TRBV23-1 is recorded as an ORF, its role being uncertain. V shed 2 bases and J shed 5 bases, with 21 bases lying between them. This CDR3 is 17 amino acids long. This CDR3 is CASSQGRSLGGITEAFF. The CDR3 DNA sequence: TGCGCCAGCAGTCAAGGGAGGTCTTTGGGGGGAATTACTGAAGCTTTCTTT.